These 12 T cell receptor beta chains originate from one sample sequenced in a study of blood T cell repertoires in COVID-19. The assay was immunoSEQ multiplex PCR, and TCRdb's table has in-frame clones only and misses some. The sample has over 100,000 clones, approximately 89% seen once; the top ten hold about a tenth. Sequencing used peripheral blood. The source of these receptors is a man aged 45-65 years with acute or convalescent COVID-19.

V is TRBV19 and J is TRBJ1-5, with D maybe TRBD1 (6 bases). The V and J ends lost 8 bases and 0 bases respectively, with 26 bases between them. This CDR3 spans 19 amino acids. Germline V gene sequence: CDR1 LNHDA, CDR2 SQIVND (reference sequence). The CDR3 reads CASLQPGQFPYYSNQPQHF. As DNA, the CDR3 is TGTGCCAGTCTACAACCGGGACAATTCCCCTACTATAGCAATCAGCCCCAGCATTTT.

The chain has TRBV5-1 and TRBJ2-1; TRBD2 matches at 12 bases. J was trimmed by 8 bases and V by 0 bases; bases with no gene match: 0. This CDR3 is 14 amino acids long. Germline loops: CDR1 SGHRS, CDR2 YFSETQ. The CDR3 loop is CASSLGLAGDEQFF. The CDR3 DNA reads TGCGCCAGCAGCTTGGGACTAGCGGGAGATGAGCAGTTCTTC.

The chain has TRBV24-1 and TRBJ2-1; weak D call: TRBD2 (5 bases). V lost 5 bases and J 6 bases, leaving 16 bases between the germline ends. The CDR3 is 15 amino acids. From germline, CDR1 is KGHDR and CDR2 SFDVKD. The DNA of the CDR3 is TGTGCCACCAGTGTCCCCCTAAGAGGAGGCAATGAGCAGTTCTTC. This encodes CATSVPLRGGNEQFF.

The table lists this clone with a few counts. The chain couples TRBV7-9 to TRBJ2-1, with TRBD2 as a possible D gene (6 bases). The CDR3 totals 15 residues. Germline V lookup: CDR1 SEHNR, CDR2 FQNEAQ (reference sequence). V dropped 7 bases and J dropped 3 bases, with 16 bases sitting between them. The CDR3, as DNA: TGTGCCAGCACCCCAGTTCAGGGAGGCTACAATGAGCAGTTCTTC. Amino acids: CASTPVQGGYNEQFF.

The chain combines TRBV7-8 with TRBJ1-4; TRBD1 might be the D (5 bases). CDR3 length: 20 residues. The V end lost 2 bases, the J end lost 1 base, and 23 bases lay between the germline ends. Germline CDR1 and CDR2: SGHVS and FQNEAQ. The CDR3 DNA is TGTGCCAGCAGCTTATTTAATAGGGGCTGGAATTTCCGAACTAATGAAAAACTGTTTTTT. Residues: CASSLFNRGWNFRTNEKLFF.

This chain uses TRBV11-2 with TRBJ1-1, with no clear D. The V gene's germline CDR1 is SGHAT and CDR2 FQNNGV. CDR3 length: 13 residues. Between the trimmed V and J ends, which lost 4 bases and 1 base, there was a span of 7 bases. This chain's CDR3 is CASSWTENTEAFF. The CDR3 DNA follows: TGTGCCAGCAGCTGGACTGAGAACACTGAAGCTTTCTTT.

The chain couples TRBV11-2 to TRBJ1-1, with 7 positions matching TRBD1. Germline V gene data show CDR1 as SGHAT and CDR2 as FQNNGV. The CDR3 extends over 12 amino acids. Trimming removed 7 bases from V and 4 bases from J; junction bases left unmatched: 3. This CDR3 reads CASNHRGTEAFF. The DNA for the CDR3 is TGTGCCAGCAACCACAGGGGCACTGAAGCTTTCTTT.

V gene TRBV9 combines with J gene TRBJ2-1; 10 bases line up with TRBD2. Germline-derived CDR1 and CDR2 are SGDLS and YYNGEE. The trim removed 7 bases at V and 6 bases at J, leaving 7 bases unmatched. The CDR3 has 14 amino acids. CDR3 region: CASGPGLASNEQFF. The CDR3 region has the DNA TGTGCCAGCGGACCGGGACTAGCGTCCAATGAGCAGTTCTTC.

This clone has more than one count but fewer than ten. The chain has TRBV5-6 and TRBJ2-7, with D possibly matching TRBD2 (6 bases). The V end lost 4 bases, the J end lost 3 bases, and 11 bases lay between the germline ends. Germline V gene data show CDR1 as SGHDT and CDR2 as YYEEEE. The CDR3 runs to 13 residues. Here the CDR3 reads CASSPGRSYEQYF. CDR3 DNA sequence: TGTGCCAGCAGCCCAGGGAGGAGCTACGAGCAGTACTTC.

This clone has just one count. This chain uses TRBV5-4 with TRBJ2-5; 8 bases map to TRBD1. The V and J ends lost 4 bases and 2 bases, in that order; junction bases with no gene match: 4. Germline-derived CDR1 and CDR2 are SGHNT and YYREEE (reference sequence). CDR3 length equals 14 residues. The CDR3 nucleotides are TGTGCCAGCAGCCGTGGACAGGGACAAGAGACCCAGTACTTC. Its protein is CASSRGQGQETQYF.

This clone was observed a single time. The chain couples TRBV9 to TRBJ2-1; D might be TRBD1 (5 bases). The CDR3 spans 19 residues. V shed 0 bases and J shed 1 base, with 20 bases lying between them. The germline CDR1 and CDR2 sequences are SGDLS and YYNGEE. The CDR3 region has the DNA TGTGCCAGCAGCGTAGCCTGGAAAGGGGCCCCGAGGTCCTACAATGAGCAGTTCTTC. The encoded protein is CASSVAWKGAPRSYNEQFF.

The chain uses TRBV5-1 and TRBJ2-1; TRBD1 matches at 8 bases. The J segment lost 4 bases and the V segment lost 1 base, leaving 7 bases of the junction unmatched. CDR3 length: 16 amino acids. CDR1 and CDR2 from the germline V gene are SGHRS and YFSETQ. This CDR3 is CASSLLDRELYNEQFF. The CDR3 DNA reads TGCGCCAGCAGCTTGTTGGACAGGGAACTATACAATGAGCAGTTCTTC.